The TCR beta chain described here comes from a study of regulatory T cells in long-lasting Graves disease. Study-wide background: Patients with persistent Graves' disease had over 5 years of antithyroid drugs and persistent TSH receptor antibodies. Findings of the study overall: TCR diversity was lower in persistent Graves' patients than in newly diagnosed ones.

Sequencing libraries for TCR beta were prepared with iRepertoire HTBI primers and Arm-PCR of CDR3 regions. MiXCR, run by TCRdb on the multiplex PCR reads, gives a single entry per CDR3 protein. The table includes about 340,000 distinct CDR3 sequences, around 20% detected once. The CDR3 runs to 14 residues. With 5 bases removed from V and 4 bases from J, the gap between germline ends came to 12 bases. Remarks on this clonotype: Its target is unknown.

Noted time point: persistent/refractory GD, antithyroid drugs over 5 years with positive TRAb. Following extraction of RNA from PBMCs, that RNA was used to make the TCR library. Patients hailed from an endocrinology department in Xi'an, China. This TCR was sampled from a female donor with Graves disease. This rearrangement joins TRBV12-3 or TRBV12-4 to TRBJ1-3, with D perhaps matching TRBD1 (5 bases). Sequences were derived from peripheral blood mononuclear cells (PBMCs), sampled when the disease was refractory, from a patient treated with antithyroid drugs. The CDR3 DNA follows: TGTGCCAGCAGTCCCCGGGGGGGAGGAAACACCATATATTTT. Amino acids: CASSPRGGGNTIYF.